A single sample gave rise to the 20 T cell receptor beta chains below, sequenced in a study of cytomegalovirus exposure and HLA in healthy donors. The PCR had 60 Vbeta and 13 Jbeta primers. Profiling relied on immunoSEQ multiplex PCR, and the TCRdb table lists in-frame clones only, not all of them. The repertoire holds about 200,000 clones, with 70% to 80% as singletons. The sequenced sample was PBMCs. All receptors derive from a woman aged 50 to 60 in good health and CMV-seronegative.

This chain uses TRBV4-3 with TRBJ2-7, with 12 bases matching TRBD1. CDR1 and CDR2 (germline): LGHNA, YSLEER. The CDR3 extends over 15 amino acids. The trim removed 3 bases at V and 2 bases at J, leaving 2 bases unmatched. CDR3 amino acids: CASSQGQGAPYEQYF. For the CDR3, the DNA is TGCGCCAGCAGCCAGGGACAGGGGGCACCCTACGAGCAGTACTTC.

This rearrangement joins TRBV19 to TRBJ1-5; 7 bases are a match to TRBD1. This CDR3 region has 14 residues. Trimming took 1 base from V and 4 from J; bases not matched to a gene: 1. CDR1 and CDR2 from the germline V gene are LNHDA and SQIVND (reference sequence). CDR3 region: CASSIVRGNQPQHF. The CDR3 nucleotides read TGTGCCAGTAGTATAGTCAGGGGGAATCAGCCCCAGCATTTT.

The chain uses TRBV7-2 and TRBJ1-3; D is uncertain. In germline, CDR1 is SGHTA, CDR2 FQGNSA. The CDR3 has 14 amino acids. Trimming pared 3 bases from V and 4 bases from J, leaving 10 bases between. Here the CDR3 reads CASSLRETGNTIYF. The CDR3 nucleotides are TGTGCCAGCAGCTTGAGGGAAACAGGAAACACCATATATTTT.

The genes are TRBV5-1 and TRBJ1-2, with D possibly being TRBD1 (5 bases). The CDR3 contains 15 residues. The V gene's germline CDR1 is SGHRS and CDR2 YFSETQ. Deletions cut 0 bases from V and 3 bases from J, with 12 bases between. The CDR3 sequence: CASSLAGARDYGYTF. The CDR3 nucleotides are TGCGCCAGCAGCTTGGCTGGGGCTCGCGACTATGGCTACACCTTC. The whole variable domain, remainder taken from reference TRBV5-1 and TRBJ1-2, is KAGVTQTPRYLIKTRGQQVTLSCSPISGHRSVSWYQQTPGQGLQFLFEYFSETQRNKGNFPGRFSGRQFSNSRSEMNVSTLELGDSALYLCASSLAGARDYGYTFGSGTRLTVV.

The chain has TRBV5-1 and TRBJ2-3, with 8 positions matching TRBD1. V was clipped by 4 bases and J by 0 bases; unmatched bases: 10. The CDR3 sequence is 17 residues long. Germline V gene sequence: CDR1 SGHRS, CDR2 YFSETQ. CDR3 amino acids: CASSHTDRGPSTDTQYF. The CDR3 bases are TGCGCCAGCAGCCACACTGACAGGGGCCCGAGCACAGATACGCAGTATTTT.

This chain's CDR3 is CASKITGNTGELFF. The DNA of the CDR3 is TGTGCCAGCAAAATCACGGGAAACACCGGGGAGCTGTTTTTT. This sequence joins TRBV6-1 and TRBJ2-2; maybe TRBD2 (5 bases). The CDR3 totals 14 residues. The V gene lost 7 bases and the J gene lost 2 bases, with 11 bases spanning the gap. Germline CDR1 and CDR2: MNHNS and SASEGT.

The chain is built from TRBV6-6 and TRBJ2-1; TRBD1 matches 7 bases. The CDR3 loop spans 15 amino acids. The junction had 11 bases not matched to a gene; V was cut back by 5 bases and J by 7 bases. In germline, CDR1 is MNHNY, CDR2 SVGAGI (reference sequence). CDR3 coding DNA: TGTGCCAGCAGTGCCTCCGGGACAGCCCTTAATGAGCAGTTCTTC. It codes for CASSASGTALNEQFF.

The rearrangement uses TRBV6-5 and TRBJ1-2; possible D gene TRBD1, 5 bases. The CDR3 is made up of 16 amino acids. Trimming took off 2 bases at V and 4 bases at J, with 17 bases between the two ends. CDR1 MNHEY and CDR2 SVGAGI come from the germline V gene. Written as DNA, the CDR3 is TGTGCCAGCAGTTACGGGGGGTCCCCAAACAGCTATGGCTACACCTTC. Its protein product is CASSYGGSPNSYGYTF.

The chain carries TRBV10-3 and TRBJ2-7; a possible D gene is TRBD2 (6 bases). The ends were cut back, 3 bases at V and 6 bases at J, with 15 bases in the middle. The CDR3 totals 14 residues. Germline loops: CDR1 ENHRY, CDR2 SYGVKD. The CDR3 spells CAISDWGESLEQYF. The DNA of the CDR3 is TGTGCCATCAGTGATTGGGGGGAGTCTCTCGAGCAGTACTTC.

This clone has just one count. The chain combines TRBV9 with TRBJ2-3, with TRBD1 matching over 9 bases. The germline CDR1 and CDR2 sequences are SGDLS and YYNGEE. V lost 4 bases, J lost 2 bases, and 5 bases stayed unmatched. The CDR3 has 15 amino acids. The DNA of the CDR3 is TGTGCCAGCAGCTCCCGGACAGGGGACACAGATACGCAGTATTTT. The encoded protein is CASSSRTGDTDTQYF. The entire variable domain, with the rest obtained from reference TRBV9 and TRBJ2-3, is as follows: DSGVTQTPKHLITATGQRVTLRCSPRSGDLSVYWYQQSLDQGLQFLIQYYNGEERAKGNILERFSAQQFPDLHSELNLSSLELGDSALYFCASSSRTGDTDTQYFGPGTRLTVL.

J is TRBJ2-7 and V is TRBV28; TRBD2 aligns across 9 bases. Germline assignment: CDR1 MDHEN and CDR2 SYDVKM. V shed 3 bases and J 1 base; nucleotides not matched to a gene: 16. The CDR3 is 19 residues long. The CDR3: CASSFRLLGGLAGSYEQYF. In nucleotides, the CDR3 is TGTGCCAGCAGTTTTCGGCTCCTGGGTGGGCTAGCGGGATCCTACGAGCAGTACTTC.

Here the CDR3 reads CASSLAADGYTF. CDR3 DNA sequence: TGTGCCAGCAGCTTAGCGGCAGATGGCTACACCTTC. V gene TRBV7-9 combines with J gene TRBJ1-2; D call uncertain. V was shortened by 0 bases and J by 6 bases, with 5 bases between the two germline ends. The germline V gene has CDR1 SEHNR and CDR2 FQNEAQ (reference sequence). This CDR3 spans 12 amino acids. Full variable domain (remainder filled in from reference TRBV7-9 and TRBJ1-2): DTGVSQNPRHKITKRGQNVTFRCDPISEHNRLYWYRQTLGQGPEFLTYFQNEAQLEKSRLLSDRFSAERPKGSFSTLEIQRTEQGDSAMYLCASSLAADGYTFGSGTRLTVV.

The chain couples TRBV11-2 to TRBJ1-4; the D is unclear. CDR1 and CDR2 from the germline V gene are SGHAT and FQNNGV. This CDR3 has 13 amino acids. Between the trimmed V and J ends, which lost 1 base and 8 bases, there was a span of 8 bases. CDR3 DNA sequence: TGTGCCAGCAGCTTAGGCCAGGTAGAAAAACTGTTTTTT. It yields the protein CASSLGQVEKLFF.

About this clone: Other DNA sequences in this specimen translate into the identical CDR3. The chain links TRBV27 to TRBJ2-5, with a possible D match to TRBD1 (7 bases). CDR3 length equals 15 residues. With 10 bases removed from V and 7 bases from J, the gap between germline ends came to 25 bases. From germline, CDR1 is MNHEY and CDR2 SMNVEV (reference sequence). Here the CDR3 reads CATRPQGGPRWTQYF. CDR3 in DNA: TGTGCCACCCGCCCCCAGGGGGGCCCAAGGTGGACCCAGTACTTC.

The V gene is TRBV9, the J gene TRBJ1-1, with D perhaps matching TRBD1 (5 bases). V was pared by 0 bases and J by 4 bases, with 10 bases between. Looked up from germline, CDR1 is SGDLS and CDR2 is YYNGEE. The CDR3 is 14 amino acids. As DNA, the CDR3 is TGTGCCAGCAGCGTAGAGACAGTCGGCACTGAAGCTTTCTTT. This codes for CASSVETVGTEAFF.

This chain connects TRBV7-8 to TRBJ1-5; TRBD1 agrees at 8 bases. In germline, CDR1 is SGHVS, CDR2 FQNEAQ. The trim removed 2 bases at V and 0 bases at J, leaving 18 bases unmatched. The CDR3 is made up of 21 amino acids. Written as DNA, the CDR3 is TGTGCCAGCAGCTTAAAGTCACAAAAACAAACAGGGGGAGGTAGCAATCAGCCCCAGCATTTT. It codes for CASSLKSQKQTGGGSNQPQHF.

The chain links TRBV28 to TRBJ2-7; D is unresolved. The CDR3 is made up of 13 amino acids. V was cut by 2 bases and J by 2 bases, with 7 bases left in between. CDR1 and CDR2 (germline): MDHEN, SYDVKM. The CDR3: CASSLPPTYEQYF. The CDR3 DNA follows: TGTGCCAGCAGTTTACCCCCCACCTACGAGCAGTACTTC.

In the case of this clone: Sequence at one end of the junction differs from germline and may be a read error. The chain combines TRBV7-9 with TRBJ1-4, with 7 nucleotides matching TRBD1. The CDR3 is 13 amino acids. Germline CDR1 is SEHNR and CDR2 is FQNEAQ (reference sequence). The CDR3 sequence: CASSQVPRQGIVF. In DNA, the CDR3 is TGTGCCAGCAGCCAGGTCCCCCGACAGGGTATAGTTTTT.

The rearrangement joins TRBV27 to TRBJ1-5, with D uncertain. The CDR3 runs 12 residues. Per the germline V gene, CDR1 is MNHEY and CDR2 is SMNVEV (reference sequence). V lost 6 bases and J lost 2, with 5 bases in between. The CDR3 coding sequence is TGTGCCAGCAGGGTAGGCAATCAGCCCCAGCATTTT. Translation gives CASRVGNQPQHF.

This clone was recorded only once. The J gene is TRBJ1-4, the V gene TRBV2; perhaps TRBD1 as D (5 bases). Germline lookup yields CDR1 SNHLY and CDR2 FYNNEI. This CDR3 spans 11 amino acids. Trimming cost V 6 bases and J 7 bases, with 6 bases left between them. The CDR3 DNA sequence: TGTGCCAGCAGGGGGGGTGAAAAACTGTTTTTT. Protein sequence: CASRGGEKLFF.